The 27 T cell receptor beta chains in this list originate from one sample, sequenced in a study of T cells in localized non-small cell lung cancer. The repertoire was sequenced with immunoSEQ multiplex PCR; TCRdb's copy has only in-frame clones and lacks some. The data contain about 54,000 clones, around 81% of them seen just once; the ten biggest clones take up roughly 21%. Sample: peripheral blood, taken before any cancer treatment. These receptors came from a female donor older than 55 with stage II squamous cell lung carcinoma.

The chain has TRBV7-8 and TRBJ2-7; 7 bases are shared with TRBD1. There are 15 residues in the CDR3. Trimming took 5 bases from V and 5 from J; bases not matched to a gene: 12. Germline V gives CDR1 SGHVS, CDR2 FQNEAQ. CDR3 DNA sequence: TGTGCCAGCAGCCTGAAGACAGGGAAGGAGAACGAGCAGTACTTC. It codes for CASSLKTGKENEQYF.

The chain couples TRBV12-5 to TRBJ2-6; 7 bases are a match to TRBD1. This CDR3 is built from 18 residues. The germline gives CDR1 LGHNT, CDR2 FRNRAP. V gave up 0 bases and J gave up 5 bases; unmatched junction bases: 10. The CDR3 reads CASGLVLTGVSWANVLTF. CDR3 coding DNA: TGTGCTAGTGGTTTGGTACTAACAGGGGTTTCTTGGGCCAACGTCCTGACTTTC.

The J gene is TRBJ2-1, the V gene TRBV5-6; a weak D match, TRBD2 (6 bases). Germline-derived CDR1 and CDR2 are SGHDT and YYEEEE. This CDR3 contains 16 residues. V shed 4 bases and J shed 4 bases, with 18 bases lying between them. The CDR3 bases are TGTGCCAGCAGCCGCTGGGCGGGACGGAATTACAATGAGCAGTTCTTC. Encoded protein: CASSRWAGRNYNEQFF.

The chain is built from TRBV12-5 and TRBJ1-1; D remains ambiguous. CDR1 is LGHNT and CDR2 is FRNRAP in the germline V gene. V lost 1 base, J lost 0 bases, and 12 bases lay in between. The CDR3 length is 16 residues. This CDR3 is CASGLAIGVMNTEAFF. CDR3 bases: TGTGCTAGTGGTTTGGCGATCGGGGTTATGAACACTGAAGCTTTCTTT.

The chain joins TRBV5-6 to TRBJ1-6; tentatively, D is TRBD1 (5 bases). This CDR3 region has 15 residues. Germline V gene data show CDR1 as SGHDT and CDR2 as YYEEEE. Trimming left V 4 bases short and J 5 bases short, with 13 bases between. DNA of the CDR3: TGTGCCAGCAGCCTCGCGGGGGGGAATAATTCACCCCTCCACTTT. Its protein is CASSLAGGNNSPLHF.

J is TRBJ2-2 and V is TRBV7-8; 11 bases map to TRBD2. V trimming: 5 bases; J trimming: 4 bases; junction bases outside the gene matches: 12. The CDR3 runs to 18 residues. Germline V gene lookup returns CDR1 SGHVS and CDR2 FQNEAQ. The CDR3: CASSPESRTSGFTGELFF. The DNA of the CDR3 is TGTGCCAGCAGCCCGGAGTCCAGGACTAGCGGGTTCACCGGGGAGCTGTTTTTT. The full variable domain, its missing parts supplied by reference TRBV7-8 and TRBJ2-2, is GAGVSQSPRYKVAKRGQDVALRCDPISGHVSLFWYQQALGQGPEFLTYFQNEAQLDKSGLPSDRFFAERPEGSVSTLKIQRTQQEDSAVYLCASSPESRTSGFTGELFFGEGSRLTVL.

Here the CDR3 DNA reads TGTGCCAGCAGCGTAGAACAGGAGGGGATAGGCGAGCAGTACTTC. Amino acids: CASSVEQEGIGEQYF. V is TRBV9 and J is TRBJ2-7, with D perhaps matching TRBD2 (6 bases). V dropped 0 bases and J dropped 6 bases, with 16 bases sitting between them. This CDR3 is built from 15 residues. Germline CDR1 is SGDLS and CDR2 is YYNGEE.

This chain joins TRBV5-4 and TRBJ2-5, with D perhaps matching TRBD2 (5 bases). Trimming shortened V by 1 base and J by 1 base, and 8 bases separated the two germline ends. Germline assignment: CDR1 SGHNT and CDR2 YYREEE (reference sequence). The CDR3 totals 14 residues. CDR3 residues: CASSLRRTQETQYF. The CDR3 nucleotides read TGTGCCAGCAGCTTGCGGAGGACCCAAGAGACCCAGTACTTC.

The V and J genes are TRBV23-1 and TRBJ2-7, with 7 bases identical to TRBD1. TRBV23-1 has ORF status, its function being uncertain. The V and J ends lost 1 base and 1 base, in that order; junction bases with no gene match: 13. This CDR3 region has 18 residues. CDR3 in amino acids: CASSQWKGRQGFSYEQYF. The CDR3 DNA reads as TGCGCCAGCAGTCAATGGAAGGGGCGACAGGGTTTTTCCTACGAGCAGTACTTC.

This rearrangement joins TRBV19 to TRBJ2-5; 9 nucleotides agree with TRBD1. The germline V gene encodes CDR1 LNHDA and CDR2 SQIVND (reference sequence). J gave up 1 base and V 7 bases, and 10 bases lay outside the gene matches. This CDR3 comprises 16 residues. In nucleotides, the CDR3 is TGTGCCAGTAATCCTACAGGGGGCGCCCTCCAAGAGACCCAGTACTTC. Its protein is CASNPTGGALQETQYF.

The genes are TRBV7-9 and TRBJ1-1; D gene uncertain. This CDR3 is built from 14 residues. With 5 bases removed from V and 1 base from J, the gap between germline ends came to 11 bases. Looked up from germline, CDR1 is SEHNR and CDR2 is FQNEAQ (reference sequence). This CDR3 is CASSPPTPNTEAFF. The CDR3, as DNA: TGTGCCAGCAGCCCTCCCACGCCGAACACTGAAGCTTTCTTT.

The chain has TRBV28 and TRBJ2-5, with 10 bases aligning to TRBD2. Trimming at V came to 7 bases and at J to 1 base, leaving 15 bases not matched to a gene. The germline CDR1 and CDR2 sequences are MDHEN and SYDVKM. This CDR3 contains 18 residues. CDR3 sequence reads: CASIPASGGADPQETQYF. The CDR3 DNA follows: TGTGCCAGCATCCCGGCCAGCGGGGGGGCGGATCCCCAAGAGACCCAGTACTTC.

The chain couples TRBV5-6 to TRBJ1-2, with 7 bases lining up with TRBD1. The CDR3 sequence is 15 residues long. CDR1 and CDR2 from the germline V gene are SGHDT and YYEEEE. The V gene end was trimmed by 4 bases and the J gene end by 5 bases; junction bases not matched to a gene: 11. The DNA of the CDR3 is TGTGCCAGCAGCGCTCAGCGACAGGGCCGGTATGGCTACACCTTC. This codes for CASSAQRQGRYGYTF.

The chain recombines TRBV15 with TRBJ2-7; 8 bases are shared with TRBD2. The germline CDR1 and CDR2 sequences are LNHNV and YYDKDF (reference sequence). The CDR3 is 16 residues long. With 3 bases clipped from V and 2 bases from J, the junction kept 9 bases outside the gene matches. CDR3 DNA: TGTGCCACCAGCAGCGTCCTCGCGGGGGGAGCCTACGAGCAGTACTTC. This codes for CATSSVLAGGAYEQYF.

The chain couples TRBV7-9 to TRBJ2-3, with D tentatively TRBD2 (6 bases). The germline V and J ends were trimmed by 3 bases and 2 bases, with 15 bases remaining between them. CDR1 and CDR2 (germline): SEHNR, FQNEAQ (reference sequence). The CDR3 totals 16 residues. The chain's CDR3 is CASSFTGGGNTDTQYF. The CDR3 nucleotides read TGTGCCAGCAGCTTTACCGGGGGAGGAAACACAGATACGCAGTATTTT.

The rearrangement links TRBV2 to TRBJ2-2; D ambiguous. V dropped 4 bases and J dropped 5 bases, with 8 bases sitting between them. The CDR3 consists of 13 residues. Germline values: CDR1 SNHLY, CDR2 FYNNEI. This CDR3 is CASSGGRTGELFF. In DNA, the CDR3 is TGTGCCAGCAGTGGAGGACGGACCGGGGAGCTGTTTTTT.

Here the CDR3 reads CAGAGTGERMEQFF. In DNA form, the CDR3 reads TGTGCCGGCGCCGGGACAGGAGAGAGGATGGAGCAGTTCTTC. The J gene is TRBJ2-1, the V gene TRBV2, with 8 bases matching TRBD1. The CDR3 is 14 amino acids. J gave up 10 bases and V 11 bases, and 16 bases lay outside the gene matches. Germline lookup yields CDR1 SNHLY and CDR2 FYNNEI.

CDR3 DNA: TGCGCCAGCAGCTTGGGGACCCTCGGGCCGATCTATGGCTACACCTTC. The encoded protein is CASSLGTLGPIYGYTF. This sequence joins TRBV5-1 and TRBJ1-2; no reliable D call. Trimming took 0 bases from V and 4 from J, leaving 16 bases between them. CDR3 length: 16 residues. Germline CDR1 SGHRS, CDR2 YFSETQ.

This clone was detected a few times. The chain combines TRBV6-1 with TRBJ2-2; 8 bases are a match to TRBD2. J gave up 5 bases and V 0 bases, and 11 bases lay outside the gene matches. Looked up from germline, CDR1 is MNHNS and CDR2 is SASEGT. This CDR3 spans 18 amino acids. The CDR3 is CASSEAVSGGAETGELFF. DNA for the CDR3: TGTGCCAGCAGTGAAGCAGTGTCGGGGGGGGCTGAGACCGGGGAGCTGTTTTTT.

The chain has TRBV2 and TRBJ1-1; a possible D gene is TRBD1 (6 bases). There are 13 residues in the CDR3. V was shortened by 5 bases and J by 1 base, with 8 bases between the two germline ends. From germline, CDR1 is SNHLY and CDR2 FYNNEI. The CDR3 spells CASSSTGNTEAFF. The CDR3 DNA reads TGTGCCAGCAGTTCGACAGGGAACACTGAAGCTTTCTTT.

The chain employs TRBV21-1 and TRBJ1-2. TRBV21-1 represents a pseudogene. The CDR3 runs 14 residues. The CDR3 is CASSTRGGVGGYTF. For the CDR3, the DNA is TGTGCCAGCAGCACAAGGGGCGGGGTGGGTGGCTACACCTTC.

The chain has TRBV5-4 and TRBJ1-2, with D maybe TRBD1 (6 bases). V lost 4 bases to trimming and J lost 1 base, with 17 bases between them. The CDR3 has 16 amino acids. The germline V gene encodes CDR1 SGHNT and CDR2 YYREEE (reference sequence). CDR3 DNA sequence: TGTGCCAGCAGCCTCCACGGAGGGGGTAGTAACTATGGCTACACCTTC. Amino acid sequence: CASSLHGGGSNYGYTF.

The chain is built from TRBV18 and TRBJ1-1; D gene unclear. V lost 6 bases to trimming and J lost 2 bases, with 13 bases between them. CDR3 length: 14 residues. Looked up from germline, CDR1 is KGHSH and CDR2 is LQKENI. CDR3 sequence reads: CASSRNGRNTEAFF. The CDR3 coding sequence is TGTGCCAGCTCCCGGAACGGACGCAACACTGAAGCTTTCTTT.

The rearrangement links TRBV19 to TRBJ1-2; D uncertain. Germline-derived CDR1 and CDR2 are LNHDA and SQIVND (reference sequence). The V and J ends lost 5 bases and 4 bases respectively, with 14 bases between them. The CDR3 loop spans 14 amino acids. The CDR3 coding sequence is TGTGCCAGTAGTGACGGGGTAGGGATCTATGGCTACACCTTC. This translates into CASSDGVGIYGYTF.

The CDR3 sequence is CASSPRTGPDTEAFF. The CDR3 nucleotides are TGTGCCAGCTCACCAAGGACAGGGCCGGACACTGAAGCTTTCTTT. The chain uses TRBV18 and TRBJ1-1, with 8 bases fitting TRBD1. Per germline, CDR1 KGHSH and CDR2 LQKENI. V gave up 2 bases and J gave up 3 bases; unmatched junction bases: 5. The CDR3 has 15 amino acids.

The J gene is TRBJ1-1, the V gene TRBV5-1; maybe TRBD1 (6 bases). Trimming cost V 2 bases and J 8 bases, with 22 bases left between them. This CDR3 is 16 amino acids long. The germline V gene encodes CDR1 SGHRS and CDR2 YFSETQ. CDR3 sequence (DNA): TGCGCCAGCAGCTTAGGCACGGACAGAGCTACCCGGGAAGCTTTCTTT. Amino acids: CASSLGTDRATREAFF.

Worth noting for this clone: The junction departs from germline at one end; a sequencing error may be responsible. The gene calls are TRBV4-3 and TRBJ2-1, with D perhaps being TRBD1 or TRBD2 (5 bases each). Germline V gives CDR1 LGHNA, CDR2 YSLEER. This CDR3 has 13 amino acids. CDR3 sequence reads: CTSWGGPGNEQFF. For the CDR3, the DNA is TGCACCAGCTGGGGCGGCCCGGGGAATGAGCAGTTCTTC.